The present TCR beta chain was sequenced within a study of blood T cells in healthy people across ages. As for the study in general: Template switching caught about one barcoded beta molecule for each two T cells.

V lost 5 bases and J 3 bases, leaving 13 bases between the germline ends. This CDR3 is built from 15 residues. Germline V CDR1 and CDR2: MNHEY, SVGAGI. Next came a second PCR, run for about 6 to 11 cycles, which used a sample-barcoded 5' primer along with a J-beta primer mix. TCRdb used MiXCR to reprocess the 5' RACE reads, holding one entry per CDR3 protein. The sample carries about 1,500,000 distinct CDR3 sequences, around two fifths recorded once. Study-wide points: Changes seen in expanded clonotypes were possibly confounded by donor CMV status left unknown.

Concerning this clonotype: No antigen is known for it.

Isolation per sample recovered at least 7 million PBMCs. Extractions gave at least 5.5 micrograms of total RNA per sample. This TCR was recovered from a woman aged 18-29 years in good health. The source material was blood. This chain links TRBV6-5 with TRBJ1-4; no clear D gene. The CDR3 is CASSQDESSNEKLFF. The DNA of the CDR3 is TGTGCCAGCAGTCAGGATGAATCTTCTAATGAAAAACTGTTTTTT.